This T cell receptor (beta chain) was identified in a study of post-analysis software for immune sequencing data. Researchers reported that TCR beta cDNA libraries carried unique molecular identifiers. MiXCR, run by TCRdb on the PCR reads, gives a single entry per CDR3 protein. There are under 200,000 distinct CDR3 sequences in the sample; over 25% occur only once, and roughly 3.4% lies in the top ten. This clonotype has a handful of counts. The clonotype originates from a girl between 2 and 17 years old with multiple sclerosis. Sequencing input: blood.

CDR3 nucleotide sequence: TGTGCCAGCTCACCACGGGCAGGAGGAGATACGCAGTATTTT. Residues: CASSPRAGGDTQYF. The gene calls are TRBV18 and TRBJ2-3; D possibly corresponds to TRBD2 (5 bases). Per the germline V gene, CDR1 is KGHSH and CDR2 is LQKENI. The ends were cut back, 1 base at V and 5 bases at J, with 10 bases in the middle. The CDR3 has 14 amino acids.